The 17 T cell receptor beta chains listed next were all sequenced from one sample in a study of blood T cell repertoires in COVID-19 (TCRdb year 2020). Library preparation used the immunoSEQ multiplex PCR assay. As stored in TCRdb, this immuneACCESS dataset retains in-frame rearrangements with V and J assigned. A fraction of the clones does not appear; measured against another copy, unresolved V genes explain less than half of the discrepancy, and the remainder lacks a known reason. This sample gives some 150,000 clones in total; roughly 84% of them show up just once. The top ten clones comprise less than 4% of the sample. The sequencing input was peripheral blood. These receptors originate from a woman aged 55-75 years with acute or convalescent COVID-19.

This sequence joins TRBV4-3 and TRBJ2-3; the match to TRBD2 covers 11 bases. The CDR3 covers 16 residues. V was clipped by 2 bases and J by 3 bases; unmatched bases: 4. CDR1 LGHNA and CDR2 YSLEER come from the germline V gene. The CDR3 sequence: CASSQLLAGGTDTQYF. As DNA, the CDR3 is TGCGCCAGCAGCCAACTCTTAGCGGGAGGGACAGATACGCAGTATTTT.

The chain uses TRBV28 and TRBJ2-3; 8 bases are a match to TRBD2. Per germline, CDR1 MDHEN and CDR2 SYDVKM. V shed 5 bases and J 8 bases; nucleotides not matched to a gene: 15. The CDR3 has 16 amino acids. CDR3 coding DNA: TGTGCCAGCAGTCCCCAGACTAGCTCGGGGGGGGGTACGCAGTATTTT. Translation gives CASSPQTSSGGGTQYF.

V is TRBV5-4 and J is TRBJ2-5, with 9 positions matching TRBD2. Germline CDR1 SGHNT, CDR2 YYREEE (reference sequence). The trim removed 1 base at V and 5 bases at J, leaving 9 bases unmatched. The CDR3 runs 16 residues. The CDR3 region has the DNA TGTGCCAGCAGCTTGCGGTTAGCGGGAGCGGCGGAGACCCAGTACTTC. Encoded protein: CASSLRLAGAAETQYF.

This clone was seen once. This chain joins TRBV4-3 and TRBJ1-1; the D gene is possibly TRBD1 (6 bases). The CDR3 totals 13 residues. Germline values: CDR1 LGHNA, CDR2 YSLEER. Trimming left V 0 bases short and J 10 bases short, with 12 bases between. The DNA of the CDR3 is TGCGCCAGCAGCCAAGACAGGGGTTTGTTAGCTTTCTTT. Translated, it gives CASSQDRGLLAFF.

The J gene is TRBJ2-7, the V gene TRBV7-2; TRBD2 might be the D (5 bases). This CDR3 is built from 14 residues. Trimming cost V 1 base and J 0 bases, with 7 bases left between them. Germline CDR1 is SGHTA and CDR2 is FQGNSA. This CDR3 reads CASSLVEGSYEQYF. CDR3 DNA: TGTGCCAGCAGCTTAGTAGAGGGCTCCTACGAGCAGTACTTC. Full variable domain (remainder filled in from reference TRBV7-2 and TRBJ2-7): GAGVSQSPSNKVTEKGKDVELRCDPISGHTALYWYRQSLGQGLEFLIYFQGNSAPDKSGLPSDRFSAERTGGSVSTLTIQRTQQEDSAVYLCASSLVEGSYEQYFGPGTRLTVT.

The rearrangement uses TRBV29-1 and TRBJ1-1; tentatively, D is TRBD1 (6 bases). The CDR3 sequence is 15 residues long. Trimming cost V 7 bases and J 8 bases, with 26 bases left between them. CDR1 and CDR2 from the germline V gene are SQVTM and ANQGSEA. The CDR3 loop is CSADGEGGASPEAFF. The CDR3, as DNA: TGCAGCGCGGATGGTGAGGGGGGGGCCAGTCCAGAAGCTTTCTTT. Full variable domain (rest looked up from reference TRBV29-1 and TRBJ1-1): SAVISQKPSRDICQRGTSLTIQCQVDSQVTMMFWYRQQPGQSLTLIATANQGSEATYESGFVIDKFPISRPNLTFSTLTVSNMSPEDSSIYLCSADGEGGASPEAFFGQGTRLTVV.

This chain uses TRBV7-2 with TRBJ2-7; D gene unclear. The germline gives CDR1 SGHTA, CDR2 FQGNSA. This CDR3 is built from 15 residues. V was shortened by 0 bases and J by 6 bases, with 15 bases between the two germline ends. The CDR3 DNA reads TGTGCCAGCAGCTTAGCCACAACAACGTCAGGCGAGCAGTACTTC. Amino acid sequence: CASSLATTTSGEQYF.

The chain links TRBV7-3 to TRBJ2-3; 8 bases fit TRBD2. The germline V gene encodes CDR1 SGHTA and CDR2 FQGTGA. The CDR3 runs to 14 residues. V lost 5 bases to trimming and J lost 6 bases; unmatched junction nucleotides: 7. The CDR3 nucleotides read TGTGCCAGCAGCGCAGCGGGAGCTTTGGATACGCAGTATTTT. Encoded protein: CASSAAGALDTQYF. The complete variable domain, with remaining parts taken from reference TRBV7-3 and TRBJ2-3, reads GAGVSQTPSNKVTEKGKYVELRCDPISGHTALYWYRQSLGQGPEFLIYFQGTGAADDSGLPNDRFFAVRPEGSVSTLKIQRTERGDSAVYLCASSAAGALDTQYFGPGTRLTVL.

V usage is TRBV5-5 and J usage is TRBJ1-1; no clear D gene. The CDR3 is made up of 14 amino acids. Germline loops: CDR1 SGHKS, CDR2 YYEKEE (reference sequence). The V end lost 0 bases, the J end lost 3 bases, and 9 bases lay between the germline ends. The DNA of the CDR3 is TGTGCCAGCAGCTTGGACAGACCGTACACTGAAGCTTTCTTT. It is translated as CASSLDRPYTEAFF.

The rearrangement joins TRBV15 to TRBJ1-2; D perhaps matches TRBD1 (5 bases). Germline-derived CDR1 and CDR2 are LNHNV and YYDKDF (reference sequence). Trimming stripped 0 bases from V and 7 bases from J, with 15 bases between. This CDR3 contains 15 residues. The CDR3: CATSRDFQPGGGYTF. The DNA of the CDR3 is TGTGCCACCAGCAGAGATTTCCAGCCCGGGGGTGGCTACACCTTC.

The chain is built from TRBV4-3 and TRBJ1-2, with 7 bases lining up with TRBD1. The germline gives CDR1 LGHNA, CDR2 YSLEER. The CDR3 runs to 14 residues. Trimming removed 0 bases from V and 12 bases from J; junction bases left unmatched: 10. The CDR3 sequence: CASSQEPPRGRDTF. CDR3 nucleotide sequence: TGCGCCAGCAGCCAAGAACCTCCGAGGGGGCGCGACACCTTC.

This sequence joins TRBV19 and TRBJ1-1, with D perhaps TRBD1 (5 bases). V was shortened by 7 bases and J by 1 base, with 13 bases between the two germline ends. Germline lookup yields CDR1 LNHDA and CDR2 SQIVND (reference sequence). CDR3 length: 14 amino acids. CDR3 nucleotides: TGTGCCAGTAATGCAGGGATGGCGAACACTGAAGCTTTCTTT. Translated, it gives CASNAGMANTEAFF.

In its sample, this clone was seen a few times. J is TRBJ2-1 and V is TRBV9; 9 bases map to TRBD2. The germline gives CDR1 SGDLS, CDR2 YYNGEE. The CDR3 runs 16 residues. J lost 7 bases, V lost 3 bases, and 11 bases had no gene match. This chain's CDR3 is CASSAPGLAGVNEQFF. For the CDR3, the DNA is TGTGCCAGCAGCGCCCCTGGGTTAGCGGGAGTTAATGAGCAGTTCTTC.

The chain combines TRBV7-2 with TRBJ2-3, with TRBD2 identical over 7 bases. Germline-derived CDR1 and CDR2 are SGHTA and FQGNSA. V shed 2 bases, J shed 1 base, and the junction held 6 bases outside the gene matches. The CDR3 contains 16 residues. Written as DNA, the CDR3 is TGTGCCAGCAGCTTAATACCGGCGGGGGGCACAGATACGCAGTATTTT. Its translation: CASSLIPAGGTDTQYF.

CDR3 in amino acids: CASSKGANFNEKLFF. The CDR3 DNA reads TGTGCCAGTAGTAAGGGGGCAAATTTTAATGAAAAACTGTTTTTT. This chain links TRBV19 with TRBJ1-4; the match to TRBD1 covers 7 bases. Trimming cost V 4 bases and J 4 bases; bases outside gene matches: 6. The germline V gene encodes CDR1 LNHDA and CDR2 SQIVND (reference sequence). This CDR3 comprises 15 residues.

The chain carries TRBV14 and TRBJ2-3; D call uncertain. Trimming removed 4 bases from V and 4 bases from J, with 9 bases in between. This CDR3 spans 13 amino acids. The germline V gene encodes CDR1 SGHDN and CDR2 FVKESK. The CDR3 is CASSLPGSDTQYF. DNA for the CDR3: TGTGCCAGCAGCCTTCCTGGCTCAGATACGCAGTATTTT.

The J gene is TRBJ2-6, the V gene TRBV28; unclear D gene. V dropped 6 bases and J dropped 1 base, with 16 bases sitting between them. The CDR3 length is 17 residues. CDR1 is MDHEN and CDR2 is SYDVKM in the germline V gene. The CDR3 spells CASSPHSGPSGANVLTF. The CDR3 DNA reads TGTGCCAGCAGCCCCCATAGTGGGCCGTCTGGGGCCAACGTCCTGACTTTC.